This T cell receptor (beta chain) comes out of a study of T cell responses to AZD1222 COVID-19 vaccine. The table came from immunoSEQ multiplex PCR; TCRdb's copy has only in-frame clones and leaves some out. The sample holds 86,000 or so clones, under 95% seen once. There are 13 residues in the CDR3. Germline assignment: CDR1 MNHEY and CDR2 SVGAGI. V was trimmed by 8 bases and J by 1 base, leaving 10 bases between them. The study, taken as a whole, reports: Only after the peak T cell response were repertoires sampled.

Note on this clone: Its specificity is not known.

The chain employs TRBV6-5 and TRBJ2-3; no clear D. The TCR was taken from an adult in good health. The sequencing here drew on peripheral blood, taken on day 0 of MenACWY control vaccination. CDR3 nucleotide sequence: TGTGCCAGCCAGAGCAGCGGCACAGATACGCAGTATTTT. Translation: CASQSSGTDTQYF.